This TCR beta chain comes out of a study of CD8 T cells in Susac syndrome (dated by TCRdb to 2018 to 2020). Study-wide context: Repertoire sequencing was used to test whether CD8+ T cell activation and differentiation in Susac syndrome was antigen driven. CD8+ T cell repertoire clonality was compared between more than ten healthy donors, some 14 Susac syndrome patients and approximately 16 multiple sclerosis patients. Points the paper makes about the study in general: The number of individuals in the TCR sequencing and HLA analysis was acknowledged as relatively small.

This clonotype was observed once. The target of this receptor is not known. There are no base qualities to consult, and no much larger clone falls within one base. One read gives only weak evidence. V and J are truncated by 2 bases and 4 bases respectively, leaving an intervening sequence of 18 bases. CDR1 and CDR2 (SEHNR, FQNEAQ) derive from the germline V gene (reference sequence). From its cysteine to its phenylalanine, the CDR3 spans 17 amino acids. The DNA shown is the 51-base CDR3, in frame from base 1. High-throughput TCR beta sequencing profiled peripheral blood CD8+ and CD4+ T cells from healthy donors, Susac syndrome patients and multiple sclerosis patients. The multiple sclerosis controls were treatment-naive patients whose relapsing-remitting disease, either stable or active, fulfilled the revised McDonald criteria. CD8+ TEMRA cells were enriched by FACS, while bulk CD8+ and CD4+ T cells were purified by magnetic negative isolation. Blood was collected in EDTA tubes and processed within 24 hours, with PBMCs isolated through density gradient centrifugation. PBMCs intended for TCR sequencing were frozen in liquid nitrogen and were later thawed in a 37 degrees C water bath. A purity of at least 90% was achieved for sorted or isolated CD4+, CD8+ and CD8+ TEMRA cells.

RNA was extracted using the RNeasy kit, and about 0.45 to 1 microgram was reverse transcribed with random hexamers. The immunoSEQ multiplex PCR assay, which covers 54 Vbeta and 13 Jbeta segments, was used to amplify TCR beta CDR3 regions. PCR amplification bias was corrected by using a synthetic template baseline for primer optimization and computational correction. In the paper's pipeline: Only productive sequences were kept, with reads annotated to V, D and J genes according to IMGT and analyzed in immunoSEQ Analyzer. To calculate clonality, Shannon entropy was normalized by log2 of the number of productive unique sequences and then subtracted from one. For each patient and control, public and private clones were evaluated within the 100 most prevalent clones. Susac-specific clones were defined as absent from healthy and MS cohorts, over a thousand published viral clones and other ImmuneACCESS disease sequences. The raw public reads went through TCRdb reprocessing: fastp at Q25, MiXCR clone calling, in-frame beta chains kept. A single entry per CDR3 protein holds the most common genes and DNA from its merged rows. The V and J calls come from TCRdb's annotation, not from the publication. The sample contains about 430,000 distinct CDR3 sequences, approximately 85% of them found a single time. Around 0.12% of the sample is taken by the ten largest.

The receptor chain draws on TRBV7-9 and TRBJ2-1; TRBD2 is possibly the D segment (7 matching bases). Sequencing was performed on CD8+ T cells from PBMCs. This sequence was found in a human donor with multiple sclerosis. The nucleotide sequence is TGTGCCAGCAGCTTAATTGAAGGGGAGGGGGTATACAATGAGCAGTTCTTC. This encodes CASSLIEGEGVYNEQFF.